This T cell receptor beta chain was recovered during a study of blood T cells in healthy people across ages. Study-level results: Roughly linear declines in TCR beta diversity per million T cells occurred with age. With unsorted PBMCs, a conclusive comparison of naive versus antigen-experienced cells was not possible.

This clonotype is a singleton in its sample. Its antigen is unidentified. One junction end does not reproduce the germline sequence, and a read error may be involved. Total RNA extracted from each sample amounted to at least 5.5 micrograms. The CDR3 is 15 residues long. CDR1 and CDR2 from the germline V gene are SGHTA and FQGNSA. A J-beta primer mix and a sample-barcoded 5' primer were used in a second PCR of about 7 to 12 cycles. Samples each returned at least 2.5 million CDR3-containing paired-end reads. TCRdb reanalysed the 5' RACE reads using MiXCR and keeps one entry per CDR3 protein. This table holds approximately 1,100,000 distinct CDR3 sequences, under 55% found once.

The TCR was taken from a woman aged 55 to 70 in good health. V gene TRBV7-2 combines with J gene TRBJ2-7; TRBD1 aligns across 7 bases. The sequenced sample was blood. CDR3 coding DNA: TGTGCCAGCAGCAAACAGACAGGGCCTTCCTACGAGCAGCACTTC. The encoded protein is CASSKQTGPSYEQHF.